This TCR beta chain was documented in a study of cytomegalovirus exposure and HLA in healthy donors. V dropped 3 bases and J dropped 6 bases, with 11 bases sitting between them. CDR3 length: 14 residues. Germline V gene sequence: CDR1 LNHDA, CDR2 SQIVND (reference sequence). PCR primers comprised 60 Vbeta and 13 Jbeta primers. The assay was immunoSEQ multiplex PCR, and TCRdb's table has in-frame clones only and misses some. The repertoire includes 100,000 to 150,000 clones, over 60% of them detected once, and around 4.8% sits in the top ten. The sequence derives from a man in his fifties or sixties in good health and CMV-seropositive. V and J are TRBV19 and TRBJ2-2, with D perhaps TRBD2 (6 bases). The sequenced material came from PBMCs. Written as DNA, the CDR3 is TGTGCCAGTAGTATCTGGAGGGCGGCCGGGGAGCTGTTTTTT. Encoded protein: CASSIWRAAGELFF.